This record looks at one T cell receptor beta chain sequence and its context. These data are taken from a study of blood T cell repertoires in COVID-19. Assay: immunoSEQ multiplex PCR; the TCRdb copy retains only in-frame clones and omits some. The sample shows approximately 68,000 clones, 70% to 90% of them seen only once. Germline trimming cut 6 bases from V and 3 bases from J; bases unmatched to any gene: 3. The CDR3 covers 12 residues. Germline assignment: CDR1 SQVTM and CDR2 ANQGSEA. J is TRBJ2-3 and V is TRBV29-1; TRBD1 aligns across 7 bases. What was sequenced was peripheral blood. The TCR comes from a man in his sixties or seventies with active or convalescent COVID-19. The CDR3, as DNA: TGCAGCGTGACAGGGCCGACAGATACGCAGTATTTT. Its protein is CSVTGPTDTQYF.